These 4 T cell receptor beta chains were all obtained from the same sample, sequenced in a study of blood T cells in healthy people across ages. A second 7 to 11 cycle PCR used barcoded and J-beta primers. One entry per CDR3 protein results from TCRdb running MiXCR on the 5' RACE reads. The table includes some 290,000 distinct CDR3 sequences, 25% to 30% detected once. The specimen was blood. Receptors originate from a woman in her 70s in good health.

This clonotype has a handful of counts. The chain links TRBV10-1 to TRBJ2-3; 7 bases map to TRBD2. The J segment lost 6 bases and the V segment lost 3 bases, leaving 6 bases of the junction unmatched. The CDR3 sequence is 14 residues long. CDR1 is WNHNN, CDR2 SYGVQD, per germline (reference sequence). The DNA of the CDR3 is TGCGCCAGCAGTGACGGCGGGAGCATGGATACGCAGTATTTT. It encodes CASSDGGSMDTQYF.

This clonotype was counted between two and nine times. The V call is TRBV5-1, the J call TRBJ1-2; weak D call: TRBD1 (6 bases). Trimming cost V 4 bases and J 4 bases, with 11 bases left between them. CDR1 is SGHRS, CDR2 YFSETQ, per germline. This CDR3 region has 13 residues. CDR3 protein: CASSPWTAYGYTF. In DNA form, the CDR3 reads TGCGCCAGCAGCCCTTGGACAGCCTATGGCTACACCTTC.

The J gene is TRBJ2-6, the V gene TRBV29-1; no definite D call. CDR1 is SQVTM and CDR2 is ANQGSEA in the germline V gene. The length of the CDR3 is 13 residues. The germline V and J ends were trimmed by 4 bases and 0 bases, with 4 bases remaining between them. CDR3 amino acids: CSVAHSGANVLTF. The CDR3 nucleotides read TGCAGCGTTGCCCACTCTGGGGCCAACGTCCTGACTTTC.

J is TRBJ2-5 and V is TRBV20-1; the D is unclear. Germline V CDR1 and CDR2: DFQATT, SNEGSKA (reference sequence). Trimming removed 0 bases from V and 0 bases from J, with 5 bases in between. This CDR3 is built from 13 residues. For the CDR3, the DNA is TGCAGTGCTAGAGACAACAACCAAGAGACCCAGTACTTC. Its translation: CSARDNNQETQYF.